What follows is one TCR beta chain and its context. The record originates from a study of patients and donors after allogeneic stem cell transplantation. MiXCR, applied by TCRdb to the RT-PCR reads, yields one record per CDR3 protein. The sample includes approximately 29,000 distinct CDR3 sequences, around 40% of them seen just once. The sequencing sample was made of blood, either unsorted or a sorted T cell fraction (not recorded which). The receptor comes from a human donor who was either an allogeneic HSCT recipient or a stem cell or donor lymphocyte infusion donor (not recorded which). It is not recorded whose cells these are; they may come from a transplant donor.

Written as DNA, the CDR3 is TGTGCCAGCAGCTTCTTGACAACAACTAATGAAAAACTGTTTTTT. Translated, it gives CASSFLTTTNEKLFF. The V and J genes are TRBV5-6 and TRBJ1-4; D uncertain. Per the germline V gene, CDR1 is SGHDT and CDR2 is YYEEEE. The germline V and J ends were trimmed by 2 bases and 0 bases, with 8 bases remaining between them. CDR3 length: 15 amino acids.